The 24 T cell receptor beta chains below all came from one sample that was sequenced in a study of blood T cell repertoires in COVID-19. The repertoire was sequenced with immunoSEQ multiplex PCR; TCRdb's copy has only in-frame clones and lacks some. Among roughly 60,000 clones listed, 80% to 95% were seen once. Sequencing used peripheral blood. These receptors all stem from a woman of 80 years or more with active COVID-19.

The V and J genes are TRBV4-1 and TRBJ2-1, with 11 bases matching TRBD2. This CDR3 is 16 amino acids long. The V gene end was trimmed by 4 bases and the J gene end by 4 bases; junction bases not matched to a gene: 6. Germline loops: CDR1 MGHRA, CDR2 YSYEKL. The CDR3 nucleotides are TGCGCCAGCAGCCGAGACGGGACTAGCGGATACAATGAGCAGTTCTTC. Encoded protein: CASSRDGTSGYNEQFF.

The rearrangement uses TRBV4-1 and TRBJ2-2, with D maybe TRBD1 (5 bases). The germline gives CDR1 MGHRA, CDR2 YSYEKL. V was cut by 0 bases and J by 4 bases, with 15 bases left in between. This CDR3 spans 17 amino acids. CDR3 in amino acids: CASSQEKTETSTGELFF. CDR3 sequence (DNA): TGCGCCAGCAGCCAAGAGAAGACAGAAACGAGCACCGGGGAGCTGTTTTTT.

This chain uses TRBV10-3 with TRBJ2-3, with 11 bases aligning to TRBD2. The CDR3 spans 15 residues. Germline V gene lookup returns CDR1 ENHRY and CDR2 SYGVKD. With V trimmed by 7 bases and J by 0 bases, 3 bases remained unmatched. This chain's CDR3 is CAIKLAGESTDTQYF. In nucleotides, the CDR3 is TGTGCCATCAAACTAGCGGGAGAAAGCACAGATACGCAGTATTTT.

The chain has TRBV18 and TRBJ1-1; the D gene is possibly TRBD1 (5 bases). Germline CDR1 and CDR2: KGHSH and LQKENI. The CDR3 contains 17 residues. Trimming removed 3 bases at V and 0 bases at J, with 17 bases between. The chain's CDR3 is CASSPSTGSSMNTEAFF. The CDR3 DNA reads as TGTGCCAGCTCACCTTCAACAGGTTCCTCCATGAACACTGAAGCTTTCTTT.

V and J are TRBV11-2 and TRBJ2-7, with a weak D call TRBD2 (6 bases). V dropped 4 bases and J dropped 3 bases, with 13 bases sitting between them. This CDR3 is 14 amino acids long. Germline CDR1 SGHAT, CDR2 FQNNGV. The CDR3 bases are TGTGCCAGCAGCTCCCGGGACTGGCTCTACGAGCAGTACTTC. Its translation is CASSSRDWLYEQYF. Combining the CDR3 with reference TRBV11-2 and TRBJ2-7 gives the whole variable domain EAGVAQSPRYKIIEKRQSVAFWCNPISGHATLYWYQQILGQGPKLLIQFQNNGVVDDSQLPKDRFSAERLKGVDSTLKIQPAKLEDSAVYLCASSSRDWLYEQYFGPGTRLTVT.

The chain has TRBV5-1 and TRBJ1-1; TRBD1 matches at 9 bases. With V trimmed by 3 bases and J by 7 bases, 7 bases remained unmatched. The CDR3 is 14 amino acids. The germline CDR1 and CDR2 sequences are SGHRS and YFSETQ. As DNA, the CDR3 is TGCGCCAGCAGCTCAGGGACAGGGCGGGGTGAAGCTTTCTTT. Its translation: CASSSGTGRGEAFF. The full variable domain, in which reference TRBV5-1 and TRBJ1-1 provide the parts outside the CDR3, is KAGVTQTPRYLIKTRGQQVTLSCSPISGHRSVSWYQQTPGQGLQFLFEYFSETQRNKGNFPGRFSGRQFSNSRSEMNVSTLELGDSALYLCASSSGTGRGEAFFGQGTRLTVV.

This rearrangement joins TRBV19 to TRBJ1-3; 9 bases map to TRBD1. The CDR3 has 14 residues. Per the germline V gene, CDR1 is LNHDA and CDR2 is SQIVND (reference sequence). V lost 6 bases, J lost 4 bases, and 4 bases stayed unmatched. The CDR3 sequence: CASRVGTGGNTIYF. In nucleotides, the CDR3 is TGTGCCAGTAGAGTTGGGACAGGGGGAAACACCATATATTTT.

The chain carries TRBV6-4 and TRBJ1-1; D is perhaps TRBD1 (6 bases). Trimming cost V 3 bases and J 5 bases, with 13 bases left between them. This CDR3 has 14 amino acids. Germline assignment: CDR1 MRHNA and CDR2 SNTAGT. The CDR3 nucleotides are TGTGCCAGCAGTGAAGTCGGCAGGGGAACTGAAGCTTTCTTT. Translated, it gives CASSEVGRGTEAFF.

The chain recombines TRBV18 with TRBJ2-3; D possibly corresponds to TRBD1 (6 bases). Trimming removed 2 bases at V and 4 bases at J, with 7 bases between. The CDR3 loop spans 13 amino acids. In germline, CDR1 is KGHSH, CDR2 LQKENI. CDR3 DNA sequence: TGTGCCAGCTCACCAACAGGGTCAGATACGCAGTATTTT. Protein sequence: CASSPTGSDTQYF.

The chain employs TRBV19 and TRBJ1-2; TRBD1 agrees at 8 bases. This CDR3 is built from 13 residues. V lost 5 bases and J lost 7; bases outside the gene matches: 6. From germline, CDR1 is LNHDA and CDR2 SQIVND (reference sequence). The CDR3 is CASSPWDRLGYTF. The CDR3 DNA sequence: TGTGCCAGTAGTCCATGGGACAGGCTTGGCTACACCTTC.

The chain couples TRBV9 to TRBJ2-1; 10 positions agree with TRBD2. The germline V gene encodes CDR1 SGDLS and CDR2 YYNGEE. CDR3 size: 16 residues. V lost 4 bases, J lost 0 bases, and 4 bases stayed unmatched. The DNA for the CDR3 is TGTGCCAGCAGCCCGAGACTAGCGGGCTCCTACAATGAGCAGTTCTTC. Translated, it gives CASSPRLAGSYNEQFF.

The CDR3 sequence: CASSSGGREQFF. The CDR3 region has the DNA TGTGCCAGCAGCTCAGGGGGTAGGGAGCAGTTCTTC. J is TRBJ2-1 and V is TRBV7-9; TRBD1 matches at 7 bases. The CDR3 runs to 12 residues. V shed 4 bases and J 10 bases; nucleotides not matched to a gene: 4. Germline V CDR1 and CDR2: SEHNR, FQNEAQ (reference sequence).

The genes are TRBV5-1 and TRBJ2-2, with 8 bases that match TRBD1. The CDR3 totals 15 residues. J lost 3 bases, V lost 4 bases, and 5 bases had no gene match. In germline, CDR1 is SGHRS, CDR2 YFSETQ. CDR3 DNA sequence: TGCGCCAGCAGCGTCCAGACAGGGGACACCGGGGAGCTGTTTTTT. Its protein product is CASSVQTGDTGELFF. The variable domain in full, with the rest retrieved from reference TRBV5-1 and TRBJ2-2, is KAGVTQTPRYLIKTRGQQVTLSCSPISGHRSVSWYQQTPGQGLQFLFEYFSETQRNKGNFPGRFSGRQFSNSRSEMNVSTLELGDSALYLCASSVQTGDTGELFFGEGSRLTVL.

This chain connects TRBV6-5 to TRBJ2-5, with 10 nucleotides matching TRBD2. With 7 bases clipped from V and 2 bases from J, the junction kept 4 bases outside the gene matches. The CDR3 loop spans 14 amino acids. The germline V gene has CDR1 MNHEY and CDR2 SVGAGI. The CDR3, as DNA: TGTGCCAGCATGTCTAGCGGGGGTCAAGAGACCCAGTACTTC. Amino acid sequence: CASMSSGGQETQYF.

The chain joins TRBV5-4 to TRBJ2-5, with 15 bases aligning to TRBD2. Germline assignment: CDR1 SGHNT and CDR2 YYREEE (reference sequence). V trimming: 7 bases; J trimming: 4 bases; junction bases outside the gene matches: 5. The CDR3 has 15 amino acids. The CDR3 protein is CASGLAGGRGETQYF. In DNA form, the CDR3 reads TGTGCCAGCGGACTAGCGGGAGGGAGAGGAGAGACCCAGTACTTC.

This sequence joins TRBV7-6 and TRBJ2-1; D might be TRBD2 (5 bases). The V end lost 5 bases, the J end lost 0 bases, and 11 bases lay between the germline ends. Germline values: CDR1 SGHVS, CDR2 FNYEAQ. The CDR3 totals 15 residues. The CDR3 sequence: CASSLDSSSYNEQFF. CDR3 DNA sequence: TGTGCCAGCAGCCTGGACTCGAGCTCCTACAATGAGCAGTTCTTC.

J is TRBJ1-2 and V is TRBV5-1, with 7 nucleotides matching TRBD1. Germline CDR1 is SGHRS and CDR2 is YFSETQ. V was clipped by 4 bases and J by 3 bases; unmatched bases: 9. The CDR3 runs to 15 residues. The chain's CDR3 is CASSPGHGQDYGYTF. In DNA, the CDR3 is TGCGCCAGCAGCCCCGGACACGGACAGGACTATGGCTACACCTTC.

This clone was counted once. V usage is TRBV5-4 and J usage is TRBJ2-4, with 8 bases lining up with TRBD1. V shed 3 bases and J 12 bases; nucleotides not matched to a gene: 2. There are 11 residues in the CDR3. CDR1 SGHNT and CDR2 YYREEE come from the germline V gene (reference sequence). The DNA of the CDR3 is TGTGCCAGCAGCTCTGGACAGGGTCAGTACTTC. This sequence encodes CASSSGQGQYF.

The rearrangement joins TRBV18 to TRBJ2-7; possibly TRBD1 for D (5 bases). From germline, CDR1 is KGHSH and CDR2 LQKENI. V was clipped by 5 bases and J by 3 bases, with 14 bases between them. The CDR3 spans 14 residues. CDR3 residues: CASSLGQGYYEQYF. The CDR3 nucleotides are TGTGCCAGCTCATTGGGGCAGGGATACTACGAGCAGTACTTC.

The V gene is TRBV5-5, the J gene TRBJ2-7, with 9 bases that match TRBD2. This CDR3 has 14 amino acids. Germline V CDR1 and CDR2: SGHKS, YYEKEE (reference sequence). With V trimmed by 4 bases and J by 3 bases, 5 bases remained unmatched. This CDR3 is CASSPGGGDYEQYF. CDR3 in DNA: TGTGCCAGCAGCCCCGGCGGGGGGGACTACGAGCAGTACTTC.

The V gene is TRBV6-4, the J gene TRBJ2-1; D remains ambiguous. Germline assignment: CDR1 MRHNA and CDR2 SNTAGT. V was clipped by 5 bases and J by 4 bases, with 12 bases between them. This CDR3 spans 14 amino acids. The DNA of the CDR3 is TGTGCCAGCAGTCCCAACCCGGAGTACAATGAGCAGTTCTTC. This codes for CASSPNPEYNEQFF.

This clone was detected only a few times. The chain has TRBV5-3 and TRBJ1-5, with D possibly matching TRBD1 (5 bases). TRBV5-3 counts as an open reading frame of uncertain function. Trimming left V 4 bases short and J 6 bases short, with 20 bases between. The length of the CDR3 is 16 residues. The CDR3 loop is CARSREGVRDSQPQHF. The CDR3 bases are TGTGCCAGAAGCAGGGAGGGCGTCCGGGACTCTCAGCCCCAGCATTTT.

This chain links TRBV28 with TRBJ2-1, with 9 positions matching TRBD1. With V trimmed by 5 bases and J by 2 bases, 7 bases remained unmatched. The CDR3 totals 16 residues. Germline V lookup: CDR1 MDHEN, CDR2 SYDVKM. The CDR3 nucleotides read TGTGCCAGCAGTCCCATACAGGGGGCAACCTACAATGAGCAGTTCTTC. Protein: CASSPIQGATYNEQFF.

This rearrangement joins TRBV2 to TRBJ2-1; a possible D gene is TRBD2 (6 bases). V lost 7 bases, J lost 4 bases, and 8 bases lay in between. The germline V gene has CDR1 SNHLY and CDR2 FYNNEI. The CDR3 runs to 12 residues. The CDR3 DNA is TGTGCCAGCAATGGGGGGTACAATGAGCAGTTCTTC. This encodes CASNGGYNEQFF.